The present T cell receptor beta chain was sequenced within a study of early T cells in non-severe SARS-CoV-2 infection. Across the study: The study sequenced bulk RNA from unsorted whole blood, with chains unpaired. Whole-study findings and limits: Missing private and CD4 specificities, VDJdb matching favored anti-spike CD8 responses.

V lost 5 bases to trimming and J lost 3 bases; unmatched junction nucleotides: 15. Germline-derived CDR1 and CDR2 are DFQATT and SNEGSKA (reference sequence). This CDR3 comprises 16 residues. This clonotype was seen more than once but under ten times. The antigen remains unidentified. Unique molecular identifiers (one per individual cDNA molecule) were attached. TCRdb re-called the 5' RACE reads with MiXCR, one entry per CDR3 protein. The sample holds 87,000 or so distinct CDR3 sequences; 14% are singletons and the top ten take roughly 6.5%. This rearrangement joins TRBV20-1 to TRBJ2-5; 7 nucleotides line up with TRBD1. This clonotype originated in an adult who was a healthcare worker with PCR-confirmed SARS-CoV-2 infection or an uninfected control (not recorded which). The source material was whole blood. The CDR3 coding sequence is TGCAGTGCTGCAGCCATAGACAGGGACGGGAAAGAGACCCAGTACTTC. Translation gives CSAAAIDRDGKETQYF.